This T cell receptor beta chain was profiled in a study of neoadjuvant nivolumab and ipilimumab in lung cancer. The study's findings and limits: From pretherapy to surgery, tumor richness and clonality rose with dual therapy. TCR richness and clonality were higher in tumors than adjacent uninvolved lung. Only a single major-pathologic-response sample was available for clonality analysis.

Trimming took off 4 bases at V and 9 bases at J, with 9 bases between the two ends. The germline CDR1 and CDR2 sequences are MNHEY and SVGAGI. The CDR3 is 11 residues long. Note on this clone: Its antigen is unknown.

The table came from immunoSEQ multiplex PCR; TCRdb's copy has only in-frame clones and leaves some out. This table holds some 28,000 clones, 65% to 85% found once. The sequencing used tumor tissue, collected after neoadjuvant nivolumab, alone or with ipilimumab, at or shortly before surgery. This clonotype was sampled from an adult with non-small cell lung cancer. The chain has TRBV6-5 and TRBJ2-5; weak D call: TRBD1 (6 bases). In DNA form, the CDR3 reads TGTGCCAGCAGTTCGACAGGTCCCCAGTACTTC. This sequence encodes CASSSTGPQYF.